The 15 T cell receptor beta chains reported below all come from one sample, sequenced in a study of shared clonotypes between healthy human individuals. Sequencing was performed with immunoSEQ multiplex PCR; in TCRdb, only in-frame clones are kept and a portion is missing. The profile shows about 1 million clones, around 75% of them singletons. Sample: memory CD4+ T cells sorted from blood. Specified subset: CD45RA-negative fraction. The receptors come from a man between 18 and 35 years old in good health.

The chain joins TRBV18 to TRBJ2-7; weak D call: TRBD1 (6 bases). Trimming took 2 bases from V and 6 from J, leaving 14 bases between them. The V gene's germline CDR1 is KGHSH and CDR2 LQKENI. The CDR3 consists of 14 residues. The CDR3 bases are TGTGCCAGCTCACCAAGCTACAGGGATCCCGAGCAGTACTTC. Translating it yields CASSPSYRDPEQYF. The full variable domain, with the rest looked up from reference TRBV18 and TRBJ2-7, is NAGVMQNPRHLVRRRGQEARLRCSPMKGHSHVYWYRQLPEEGLKFMVYLQKENIIDESGMPKERFSAEFPKEGPSILRIQQVVRGDSAAYFCASSPSYRDPEQYFGPGTRLTVT.

For this clone: Other DNA sequences in the same sample also yield this CDR3. This chain uses TRBV6-5 with TRBJ1-1, with 8 bases aligning to TRBD1. The junction had 2 bases not matched to a gene; V was cut back by 5 bases and J by 0 bases. The CDR3 consists of 14 residues. In germline, CDR1 is MNHEY, CDR2 SVGAGI. CDR3 residues: CASSGQGLNTEAFF. The CDR3 nucleotides are TGTGCCAGCAGTGGACAGGGCCTGAACACTGAAGCTTTCTTT.

The chain is built from TRBV11-2 and TRBJ2-3, with 13 bases fitting TRBD2. CDR3 length: 16 amino acids. J was trimmed by 3 bases and V by 4 bases; bases with no gene match: 4. Germline V gene sequence: CDR1 SGHAT, CDR2 FQNNGV. The CDR3 DNA follows: TGTGCCAGCAGCTCGGGACTAGCGGGGAAGACAGATACGCAGTATTTT. Translation gives CASSSGLAGKTDTQYF.

This clone was detected once. Just one base apart from a much larger clone, this may be a read error. The identical CDR3 is also encoded by other nucleotide sequences in the sample. CDR3 in amino acids: CASSPGQGYEQYF. As DNA, the CDR3 is TGTGCCAGCAGCCCGGGACAGGGGTACGAGCAGTACTTC. This chain links TRBV27 with TRBJ2-7, with TRBD1 matching over 10 bases. Trimming cost V 6 bases and J 4 bases; bases outside gene matches: 3. There are 13 residues in the CDR3. CDR1 is MNHEY and CDR2 is SMNVEV in the germline V gene (reference sequence).

This clone was observed a single time. The rearrangement uses TRBV30 and TRBJ1-3; 7 nucleotides line up with TRBD1. CDR1 GTSNPN and CDR2 SVGIG come from the germline V gene (reference sequence). With 5 bases clipped from V and 3 bases from J, the junction kept 4 bases outside the gene matches. The CDR3 totals 13 residues. The CDR3 reads CAWAQGIGNTIYF. CDR3 sequence (DNA): TGTGCCTGGGCACAGGGGATTGGAAACACCATATATTTT. Full variable domain (outside the CDR3, taken from reference TRBV30 and TRBJ1-3): SQTIHQWPATLVQPVGSPLSLECTVEGTSNPNLYWYRQAAGRGLQLLFYSVGIGQISSEVPQNLSASRPQDRQFILSSKKLLLSDSGFYLCAWAQGIGNTIYFGEGSWLTVV.

With regard to this clone: Other DNA sequences in the sample encode the same CDR3. The chain carries TRBV11-1 and TRBJ1-1; D not resolved. Trimming pared 5 bases from V and 1 base from J, leaving 8 bases between. This CDR3 has 13 residues. Germline CDR1 is SGHAT and CDR2 is FQDESV (reference sequence). In DNA form, the CDR3 reads TGTGCCAGCAGCCTCGGGAGGAACACTGAAGCTTTCTTT. It translates to CASSLGRNTEAFF.

The chain links TRBV5-1 to TRBJ1-1; perhaps TRBD1 as D (6 bases). Trimming shortened V by 6 bases and J by 4 bases, and 22 bases separated the two germline ends. This CDR3 is built from 16 residues. The germline V gene encodes CDR1 SGHRS and CDR2 YFSETQ. The CDR3 reads CASTPRAGALGTEAFF. The CDR3 DNA sequence: TGCGCCAGCACCCCGCGGGCAGGGGCCCTGGGCACTGAAGCTTTCTTT.

The genes are TRBV19 and TRBJ1-2; TRBD1 aligns across 7 bases. Germline CDR1 and CDR2: LNHDA and SQIVND (reference sequence). CDR3 length equals 14 residues. V lost 3 bases, J lost 6 bases, and 7 bases stayed unmatched. This chain's CDR3 is CASSMRQGSDGYTF. CDR3 coding DNA: TGTGCCAGTAGTATGCGACAGGGCTCCGATGGCTACACCTTC. Complete variable domain (other parts from reference TRBV19 and TRBJ1-2): DGGITQSPKYLFRKEGQNVTLSCEQNLNHDAMYWYRQDPGQGLRLIYYSQIVNDFQKGDIAEGYSVSREKKESFPLTVTSAQKNPTAFYLCASSMRQGSDGYTFGSGTRLTVV.

The V call is TRBV5-1, the J call TRBJ2-7; TRBD2 aligns across 9 bases. Germline V CDR1 and CDR2: SGHRS, YFSETQ. Losses at the gene ends were 4 bases for V and 0 bases for J; bases not matched to a gene: 14. This CDR3 contains 18 residues. CDR3 sequence: CASSPRGSSGGFSYEQYF. CDR3 DNA sequence: TGCGCCAGCAGCCCCCGAGGGAGTAGCGGGGGCTTCTCCTACGAGCAGTACTTC.

The V and J genes are TRBV18 and TRBJ1-6; D remains ambiguous. CDR3 length: 14 residues. CDR1 KGHSH and CDR2 LQKENI come from the germline V gene. Trimming took 2 bases from V and 8 from J, leaving 10 bases between them. The CDR3 coding sequence is TGTGCCAGCTCACCAGTCGTACGGGATTCACCCCTCCACTTT. Translated, it gives CASSPVVRDSPLHF.

V usage is TRBV5-1 and J usage is TRBJ2-3; maybe TRBD2 (5 bases). Germline V gene data show CDR1 as SGHRS and CDR2 as YFSETQ. This CDR3 spans 14 amino acids. V shed 7 bases and J shed 1 base, with 13 bases lying between them. CDR3: CASQATTGTDTQYF. The CDR3 coding sequence is TGCGCCAGCCAGGCGACTACCGGCACAGATACGCAGTATTTT.

With respect to this clone: Other DNA sequences from this sample encode an identical CDR3 as well. The V gene is TRBV30, the J gene TRBJ1-1; D not resolved. This CDR3 spans 11 amino acids. Germline CDR1 and CDR2: GTSNPN and SVGIG (reference sequence). The V end lost 1 base, the J end lost 6 bases, and 6 bases lay between the germline ends. DNA of the CDR3: TGTGCCTGGAGTGAGGTAGCTGAAGCTTTCTTT. It encodes CAWSEVAEAFF. The variable domain in full, completed from reference TRBV30 and TRBJ1-1, reads SQTIHQWPATLVQPVGSPLSLECTVEGTSNPNLYWYRQAAGRGLQLLFYSVGIGQISSEVPQNLSASRPQDRQFILSSKKLLLSDSGFYLCAWSEVAEAFFGQGTRLTVV.

The chain is built from TRBV5-1 and TRBJ2-5; 9 bases are shared with TRBD1. Germline-derived CDR1 and CDR2 are SGHRS and YFSETQ. J was trimmed by 1 base and V by 5 bases; bases with no gene match: 3. The length of the CDR3 is 14 residues. CDR3 nucleotide sequence: TGCGCCAGCAGACAGGGGGCTAGCCAAGAGACCCAGTACTTC. This encodes CASRQGASQETQYF.

This chain joins TRBV7-2 and TRBJ2-7; TRBD2 matches 7 bases. J was trimmed by 3 bases and V by 2 bases; bases with no gene match: 1. Germline V gene lookup returns CDR1 SGHTA and CDR2 FQGNSA. The CDR3 is 13 amino acids. CDR3 coding DNA: TGTGCCAGCAGCTTAACTAGCGTCTACGAGCAGTACTTC. This codes for CASSLTSVYEQYF.

The genes are TRBV6-6 and TRBJ2-7, with 16 bases identical to TRBD2. The CDR3 sequence is 15 residues long. Per the germline V gene, CDR1 is MNHNY and CDR2 is SVGAGI (reference sequence). The junction had 4 bases not matched to a gene; V was cut back by 2 bases and J by 9 bases. The CDR3 loop reads CASSYLGLAGGGQYF. CDR3 in DNA: TGTGCCAGCAGTTACCTGGGACTAGCGGGAGGGGGGCAGTACTTC.